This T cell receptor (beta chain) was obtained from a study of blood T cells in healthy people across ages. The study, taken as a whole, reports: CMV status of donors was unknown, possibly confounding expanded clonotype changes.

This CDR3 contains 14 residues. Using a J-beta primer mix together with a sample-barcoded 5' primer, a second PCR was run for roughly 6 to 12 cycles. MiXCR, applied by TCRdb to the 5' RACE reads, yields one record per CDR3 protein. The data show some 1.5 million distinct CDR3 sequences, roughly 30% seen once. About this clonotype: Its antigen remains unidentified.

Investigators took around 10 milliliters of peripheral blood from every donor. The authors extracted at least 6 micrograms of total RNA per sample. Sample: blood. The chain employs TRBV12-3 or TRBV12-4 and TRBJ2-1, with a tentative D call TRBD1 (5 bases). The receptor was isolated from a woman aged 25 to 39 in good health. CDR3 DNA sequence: TGTGCGGTTGGGGCAGGGAAGACCTACAATGAGCAGTTCTTC. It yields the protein CAVGAGKTYNEQFF.